This T cell receptor beta chain was retrieved from a study of blood T cell repertoires in COVID-19. Study at large: Samples of COVID-19 (acute and convalescent) were obtained from the United States, Italy and Spain. PBMCs, B-cell-depleted T cells, or T cells provided the cDNA or gDNA that made up the material.

CDR1 is SGHDN, CDR2 FVKESK, per germline. The CDR3 is made up of 13 amino acids. The V end was cut by 5 bases, the J end by 6 bases, with 13 bases between. Only one count was recorded for this clone. In the authors' methods: Amplifying reference gene primers gave estimates of nucleated cell counts. This table comes from immunoSEQ multiplex PCR, and its TCRdb copy is limited to in-frame clones, with some not included. V and J calls and clone size follow that table, whereas D and trimming were derived from the DNA. Here the sample spans just under 150,000 clones, over 85% being singletons. The rearrangement links TRBV14 to TRBJ1-1; D remains ambiguous. The sequence was obtained from a human donor in a cohort sampled during active COVID-19. Sequencing input: peripheral blood. DNA of the CDR3: TGTGCCAGCAGCGCTACGAGGTACGCTGAAGCTTTCTTT. Its protein is CASSATRYAEAFF.